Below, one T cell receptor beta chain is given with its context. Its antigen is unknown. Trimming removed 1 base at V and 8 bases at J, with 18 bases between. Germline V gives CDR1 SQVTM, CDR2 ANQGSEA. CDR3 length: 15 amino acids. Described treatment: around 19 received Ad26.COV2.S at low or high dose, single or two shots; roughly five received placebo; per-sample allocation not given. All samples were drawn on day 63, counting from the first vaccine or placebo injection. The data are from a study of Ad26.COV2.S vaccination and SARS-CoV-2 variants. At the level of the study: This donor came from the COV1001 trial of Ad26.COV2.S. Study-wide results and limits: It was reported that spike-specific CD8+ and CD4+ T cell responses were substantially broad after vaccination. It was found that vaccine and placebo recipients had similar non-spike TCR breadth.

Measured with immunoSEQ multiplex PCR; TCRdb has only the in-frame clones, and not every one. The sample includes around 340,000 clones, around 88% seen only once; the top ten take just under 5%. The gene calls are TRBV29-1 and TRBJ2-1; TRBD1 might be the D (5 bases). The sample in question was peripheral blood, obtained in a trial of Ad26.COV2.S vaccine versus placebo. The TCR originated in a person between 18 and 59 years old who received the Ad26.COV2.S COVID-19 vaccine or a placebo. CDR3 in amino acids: CSVEVQEYGLDEQFF. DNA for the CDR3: TGCAGCGTTGAAGTACAGGAGTACGGGTTGGATGAGCAGTTCTTC.